What follows are 9 T cell receptor beta chains derived from one specimen sequenced in a study of blood T cell repertoires in COVID-19. Here immunoSEQ multiplex PCR was the method, and the copy in TCRdb shows in-frame clones only, minus some. The sample lists under 250,000 clones, around 90% occurring once. Material for sequencing was PBMCs or T cells enriched from blood (not recorded which). The receptors come from a man aged 25 to 40 who had recovered from COVID-19.

This sequence joins TRBV6-5 and TRBJ2-7, with a weak D call TRBD1 (5 bases). Trimming removed 6 bases from V and 3 bases from J, with 18 bases in between. The CDR3 length is 15 residues. Germline-derived CDR1 and CDR2 are MNHEY and SVGAGI. The DNA for the CDR3 is TGTGCCAGCAGGCCCGACAGTTTAAACGACTACGAGCAGTACTTC. Its translation: CASRPDSLNDYEQYF.

About this clone: Mismatch with germline at one junction end may stem from a read error. The chain combines TRBV12-3 or TRBV12-4 with TRBJ2-7; 7 positions match TRBD1. The CDR3 has 13 amino acids. DNA for the CDR3: TGTGCCAGCAGATTAGGGACAGCCTACGAGCAGTACTTC. It translates to CASRLGTAYEQYF.

The CDR3 DNA sequence: TGTGCCAGCAGCCAACAAGCGGCCGCGGAGCGAGATACGCAGTATTTT. It translates to CASSQQAAAERDTQYF. The chain combines TRBV4-2 with TRBJ2-3; maybe TRBD2 (5 bases). CDR3 length equals 16 residues. The germline V and J ends were trimmed by 2 bases and 5 bases, with 17 bases remaining between them. Germline loops: CDR1 LGHNA, CDR2 YNFKEQ.

This chain links TRBV4-2 with TRBJ2-6, with D unresolved. In germline, CDR1 is LGHNA, CDR2 YNFKEQ. The germline V and J ends were trimmed by 0 bases and 2 bases, with 17 bases remaining between them. The CDR3 length is 19 residues. The CDR3 spells CASSQEGPLSHTGANVLTF. The DNA for the CDR3 is TGTGCCAGCAGCCAAGAGGGCCCCCTCTCTCACACTGGGGCCAACGTCCTGACTTTC.

The V gene is TRBV30, the J gene TRBJ1-2; D is perhaps TRBD1 (5 bases). Between the trimmed V and J ends, which lost 0 bases and 1 base, there was a span of 9 bases. CDR1 is GTSNPN, CDR2 SVGIG, per germline (reference sequence). This CDR3 contains 14 residues. The CDR3 bases are TGTGCCTGGAGTGTATACAGGAATAACTATGGCTACACCTTC. Amino acid sequence: CAWSVYRNNYGYTF.

In DNA form, the CDR3 reads TGCGCCAGCAGCTTGCTTCAGGGGCCCACAGATACGCAGTATTTT. Translation gives CASSLLQGPTDTQYF. The chain recombines TRBV5-1 with TRBJ2-3; the D gene is possibly TRBD1 (6 bases). The V end was cut by 1 base, the J end by 2 bases, with 11 bases between. Per the germline V gene, CDR1 is SGHRS and CDR2 is YFSETQ. The CDR3 runs to 15 residues.

The rearrangement uses TRBV5-1 and TRBJ2-2; D gene uncertain. Looked up from germline, CDR1 is SGHRS and CDR2 is YFSETQ. Trimming pared 0 bases from V and 7 bases from J, leaving 10 bases between. The CDR3 runs 14 residues. CDR3 region: CASSLGRVGGELFF. CDR3 coding DNA: TGCGCCAGCAGCTTGGGTCGGGTAGGCGGGGAGCTGTTTTTT.

The genes are TRBV30 and TRBJ1-6; a possible D gene is TRBD1 (5 bases). V was shortened by 1 base and J by 7 bases, with 11 bases between the two germline ends. The CDR3 sequence is 14 residues long. Germline lookup yields CDR1 GTSNPN and CDR2 SVGIG (reference sequence). The chain's CDR3 is CAWSEGLGNSPLHF. CDR3 nucleotides: TGTGCCTGGAGTGAGGGGTTGGGGAATTCACCCCTCCACTTT.

About this clone itself: This sample includes further DNA sequences coding for the same CDR3. The rearrangement links TRBV28 to TRBJ2-5; D call uncertain. The CDR3 loop spans 11 amino acids. Trimming took 3 bases from V and 5 from J, leaving 4 bases between them. Germline V gene lookup returns CDR1 MDHEN and CDR2 SYDVKM. CDR3 region: CASSFRETQYF. The CDR3 DNA reads TGTGCCAGCAGTTTCCGGGAGACCCAGTACTTC.